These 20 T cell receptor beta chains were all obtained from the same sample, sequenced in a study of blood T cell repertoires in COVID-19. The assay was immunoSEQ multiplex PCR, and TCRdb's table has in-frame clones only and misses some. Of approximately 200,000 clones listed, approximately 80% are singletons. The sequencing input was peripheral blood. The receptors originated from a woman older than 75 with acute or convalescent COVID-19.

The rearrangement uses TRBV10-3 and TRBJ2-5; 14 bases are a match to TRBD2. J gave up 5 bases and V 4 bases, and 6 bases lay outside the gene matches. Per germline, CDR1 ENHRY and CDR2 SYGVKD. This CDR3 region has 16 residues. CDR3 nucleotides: TGTGCCATCAGTGGGACTAGCGGGGGGCTCGGGGAGACCCAGTACTTC. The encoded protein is CAISGTSGGLGETQYF.

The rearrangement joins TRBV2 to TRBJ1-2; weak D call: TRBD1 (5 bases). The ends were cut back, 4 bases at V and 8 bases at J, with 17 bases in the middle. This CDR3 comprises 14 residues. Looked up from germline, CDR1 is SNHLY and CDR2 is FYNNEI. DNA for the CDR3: TGTGCCAGCAGTGTAAAGGGGCGCTCCGAGGGCTACACCTTC. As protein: CASSVKGRSEGYTF.

The CDR3 coding sequence is TGTGCCAGCTCACCTACCGGACAGTTCAATCAGCCCCAGCATTTT. This codes for CASSPTGQFNQPQHF. J is TRBJ1-5 and V is TRBV18; D perhaps matches TRBD1 (6 bases). The CDR3 consists of 15 residues. The germline CDR1 and CDR2 sequences are KGHSH and LQKENI. Deletions cut 3 bases from V and 3 bases from J, with 12 bases between.

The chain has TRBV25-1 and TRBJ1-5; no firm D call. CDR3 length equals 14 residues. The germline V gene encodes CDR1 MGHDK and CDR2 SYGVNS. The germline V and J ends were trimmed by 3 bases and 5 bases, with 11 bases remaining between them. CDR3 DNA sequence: TGTGCCAGCAGTGAGGGCCTAACGGATCAGCCCCAGCATTTT. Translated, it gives CASSEGLTDQPQHF.

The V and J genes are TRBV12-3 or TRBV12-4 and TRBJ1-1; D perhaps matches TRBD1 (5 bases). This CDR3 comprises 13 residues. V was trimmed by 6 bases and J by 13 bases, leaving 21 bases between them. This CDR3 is CASSPVEQVGGFF. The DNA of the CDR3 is TGTGCCAGCAGCCCCGTCGAACAGGTCGGCGGTTTCTTT.

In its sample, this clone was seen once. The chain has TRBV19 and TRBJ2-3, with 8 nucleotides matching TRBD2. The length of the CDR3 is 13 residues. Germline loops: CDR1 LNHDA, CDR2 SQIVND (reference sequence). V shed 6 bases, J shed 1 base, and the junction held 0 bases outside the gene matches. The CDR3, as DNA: TGTGCCAGTAGGGGACTAGGCACAGATACGCAGTATTTT. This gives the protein CASRGLGTDTQYF.

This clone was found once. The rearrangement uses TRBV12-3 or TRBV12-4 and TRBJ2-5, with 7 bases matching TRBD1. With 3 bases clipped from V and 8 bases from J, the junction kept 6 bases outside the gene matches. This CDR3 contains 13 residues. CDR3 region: CASSLGTAQTQYF. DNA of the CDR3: TGTGCCAGCAGTTTGGGGACAGCCCAAACCCAGTACTTC.

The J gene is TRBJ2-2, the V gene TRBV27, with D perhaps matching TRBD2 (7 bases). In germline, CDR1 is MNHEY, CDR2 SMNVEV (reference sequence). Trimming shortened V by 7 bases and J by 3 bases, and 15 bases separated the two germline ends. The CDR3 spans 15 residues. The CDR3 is CASTGGGAYTGELFF. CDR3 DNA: TGTGCCAGCACGGGGGGCGGGGCTTACACCGGGGAGCTGTTTTTT.

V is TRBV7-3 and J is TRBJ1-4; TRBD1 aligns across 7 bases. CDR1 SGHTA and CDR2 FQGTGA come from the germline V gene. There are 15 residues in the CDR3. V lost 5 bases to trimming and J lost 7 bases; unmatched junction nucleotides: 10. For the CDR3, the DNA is TGTGCCAGCAGCCAACCAACTCAGGGGGTTGAAAAACTGTTTTTT. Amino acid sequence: CASSQPTQGVEKLFF. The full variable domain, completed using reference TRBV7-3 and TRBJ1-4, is GAGVSQTPSNKVTEKGKYVELRCDPISGHTALYWYRQSLGQGPEFLIYFQGTGAADDSGLPNDRFFAVRPEGSVSTLKIQRTERGDSAVYLCASSQPTQGVEKLFFGSGTQLSVL.

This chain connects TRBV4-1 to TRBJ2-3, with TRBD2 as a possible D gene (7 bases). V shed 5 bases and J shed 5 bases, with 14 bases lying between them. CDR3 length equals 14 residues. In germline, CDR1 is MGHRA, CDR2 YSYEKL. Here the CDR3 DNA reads TGCGCCAGCAGCGAGGGGGGGGCCGTAGATACGCAGTATTTT. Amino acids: CASSEGGAVDTQYF.

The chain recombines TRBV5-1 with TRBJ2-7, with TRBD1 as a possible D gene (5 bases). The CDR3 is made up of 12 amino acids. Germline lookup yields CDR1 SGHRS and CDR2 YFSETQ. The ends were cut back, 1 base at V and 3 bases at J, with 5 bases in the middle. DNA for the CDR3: TGCGCCAGCAGCTTGCAGGGCTACGAGCAGTACTTC. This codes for CASSLQGYEQYF. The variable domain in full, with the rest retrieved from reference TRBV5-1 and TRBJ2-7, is KAGVTQTPRYLIKTRGQQVTLSCSPISGHRSVSWYQQTPGQGLQFLFEYFSETQRNKGNFPGRFSGRQFSNSRSEMNVSTLELGDSALYLCASSLQGYEQYFGPGTRLTVT.

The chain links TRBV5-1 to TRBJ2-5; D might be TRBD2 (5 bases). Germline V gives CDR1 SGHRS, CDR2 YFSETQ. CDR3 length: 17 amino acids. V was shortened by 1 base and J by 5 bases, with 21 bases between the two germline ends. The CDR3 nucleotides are TGCGCCAGCAGCTTGATAAGTGGTCGCGGAGGTTTGGAGACCCAGTACTTC. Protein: CASSLISGRGGLETQYF.

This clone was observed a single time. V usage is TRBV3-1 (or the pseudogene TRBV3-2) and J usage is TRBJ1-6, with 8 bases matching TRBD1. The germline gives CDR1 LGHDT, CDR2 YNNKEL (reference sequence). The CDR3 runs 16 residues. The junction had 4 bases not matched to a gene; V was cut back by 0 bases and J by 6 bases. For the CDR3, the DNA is TGTGCCAGCAGCCAAGAGGGACAGGTCATTAATTCACCCCTCCACTTT. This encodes CASSQEGQVINSPLHF.

This CDR3 is CASSLVGGFYGYTF. The CDR3 DNA follows: TGTGCCAGCAGCTTAGTGGGCGGGTTCTATGGCTACACCTTC. The chain combines TRBV7-9 with TRBJ1-2; D remains unclear. This CDR3 has 14 residues. The germline V gene encodes CDR1 SEHNR and CDR2 FQNEAQ (reference sequence). V lost 1 base, J lost 4 bases, and 10 bases lay in between.

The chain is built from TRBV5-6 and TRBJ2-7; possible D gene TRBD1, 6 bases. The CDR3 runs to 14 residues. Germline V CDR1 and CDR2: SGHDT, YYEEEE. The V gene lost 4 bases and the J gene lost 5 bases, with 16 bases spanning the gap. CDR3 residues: CASSRIQGTDEQYF. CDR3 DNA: TGTGCCAGCAGCCGTATACAGGGTACGGACGAGCAGTACTTC. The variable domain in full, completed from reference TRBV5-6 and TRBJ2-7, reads DAGVTQSPTHLIKTRGQQVTLRCSPKSGHDTVSWYQQALGQGPQFIFQYYEEEERQRGNFPDRFSGHQFPNYSSELNVNALLLGDSALYLCASSRIQGTDEQYFGPGTRLTVT.

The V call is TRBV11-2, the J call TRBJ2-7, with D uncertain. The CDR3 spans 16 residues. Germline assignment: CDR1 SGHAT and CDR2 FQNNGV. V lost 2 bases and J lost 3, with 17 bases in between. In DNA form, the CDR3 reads TGTGCCAGCAGCTTAACCTACTATTCGAGGCGCTACGAGCAGTACTTC. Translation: CASSLTYYSRRYEQYF. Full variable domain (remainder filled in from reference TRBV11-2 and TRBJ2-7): EAGVAQSPRYKIIEKRQSVAFWCNPISGHATLYWYQQILGQGPKLLIQFQNNGVVDDSQLPKDRFSAERLKGVDSTLKIQPAKLEDSAVYLCASSLTYYSRRYEQYFGPGTRLTVT.

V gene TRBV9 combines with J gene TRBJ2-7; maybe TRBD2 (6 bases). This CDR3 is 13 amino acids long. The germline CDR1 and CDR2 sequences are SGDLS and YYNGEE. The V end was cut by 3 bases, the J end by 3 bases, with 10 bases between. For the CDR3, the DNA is TGTGCCAGCAGCGGACGGGACTTCTACGAGCAGTACTTC. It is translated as CASSGRDFYEQYF.

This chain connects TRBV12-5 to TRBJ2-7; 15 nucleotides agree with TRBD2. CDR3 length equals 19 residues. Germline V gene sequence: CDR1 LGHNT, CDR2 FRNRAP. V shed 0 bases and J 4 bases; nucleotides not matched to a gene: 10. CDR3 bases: TGTGCTAGTGGTTTGGTACGTGGACTAGCGGGGGGGCCGGGGTACGAGCAGTACTTC. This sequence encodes CASGLVRGLAGGPGYEQYF.

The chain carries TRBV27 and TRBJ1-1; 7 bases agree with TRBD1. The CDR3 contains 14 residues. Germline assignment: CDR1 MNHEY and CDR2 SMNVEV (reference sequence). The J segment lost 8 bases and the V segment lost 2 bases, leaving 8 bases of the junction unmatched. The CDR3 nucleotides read TGTGCCAGCAGTTTAACAGGGGAAACAACCGAAGCTTTCTTT. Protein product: CASSLTGETTEAFF.

The CDR3 sequence is CASSEVGGTEAFF. DNA for the CDR3: TGTGCCAGCAGTGAAGTCGGGGGCACTGAAGCTTTCTTT. The V gene is TRBV6-1, the J gene TRBJ1-1; TRBD1 might be the D (5 bases). V lost 1 base and J 4 bases, leaving 7 bases between the germline ends. Per germline, CDR1 MNHNS and CDR2 SASEGT. The CDR3 covers 13 residues.